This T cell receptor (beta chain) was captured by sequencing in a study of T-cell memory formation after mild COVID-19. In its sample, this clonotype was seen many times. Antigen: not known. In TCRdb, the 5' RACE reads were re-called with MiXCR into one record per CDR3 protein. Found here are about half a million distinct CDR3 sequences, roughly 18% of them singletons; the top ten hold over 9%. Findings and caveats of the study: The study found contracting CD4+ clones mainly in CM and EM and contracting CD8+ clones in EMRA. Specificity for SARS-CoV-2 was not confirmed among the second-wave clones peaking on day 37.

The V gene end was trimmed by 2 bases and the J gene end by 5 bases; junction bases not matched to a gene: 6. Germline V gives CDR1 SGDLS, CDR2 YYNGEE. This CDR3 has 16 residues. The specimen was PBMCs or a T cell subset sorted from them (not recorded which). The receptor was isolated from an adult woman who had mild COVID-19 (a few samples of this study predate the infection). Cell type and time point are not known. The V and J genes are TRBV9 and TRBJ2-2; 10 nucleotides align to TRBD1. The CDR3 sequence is CASSVGTGVVTGELFF. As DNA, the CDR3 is TGTGCCAGCAGCGTGGGGACAGGGGTGGTGACCGGGGAGCTGTTTTTT.